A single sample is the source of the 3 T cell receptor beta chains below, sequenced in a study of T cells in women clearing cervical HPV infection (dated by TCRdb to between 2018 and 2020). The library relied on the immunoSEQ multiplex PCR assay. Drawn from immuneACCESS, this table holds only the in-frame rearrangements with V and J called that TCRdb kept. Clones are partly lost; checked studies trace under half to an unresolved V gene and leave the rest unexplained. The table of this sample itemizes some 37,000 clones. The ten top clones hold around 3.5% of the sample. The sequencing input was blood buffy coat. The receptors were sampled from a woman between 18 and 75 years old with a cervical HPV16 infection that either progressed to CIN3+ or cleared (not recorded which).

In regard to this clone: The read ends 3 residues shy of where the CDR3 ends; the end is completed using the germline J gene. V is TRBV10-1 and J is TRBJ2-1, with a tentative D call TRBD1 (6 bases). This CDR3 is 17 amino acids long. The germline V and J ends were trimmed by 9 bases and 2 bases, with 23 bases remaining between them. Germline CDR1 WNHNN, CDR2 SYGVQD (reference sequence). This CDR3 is CASTTGARGPTYNEQFF. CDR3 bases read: TGCGCCAGTACCACGGGCGCCAGGGGCCCGACCTACAATGAG.

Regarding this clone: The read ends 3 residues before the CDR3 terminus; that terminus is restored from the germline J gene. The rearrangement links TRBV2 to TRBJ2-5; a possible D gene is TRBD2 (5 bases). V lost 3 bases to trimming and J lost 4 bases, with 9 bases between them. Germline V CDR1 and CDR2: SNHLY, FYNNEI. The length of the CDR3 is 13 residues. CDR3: CASSDAGPETQYF. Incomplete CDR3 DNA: TGTGCCAGCAGTGATGCGGGTCCAGAGACC.

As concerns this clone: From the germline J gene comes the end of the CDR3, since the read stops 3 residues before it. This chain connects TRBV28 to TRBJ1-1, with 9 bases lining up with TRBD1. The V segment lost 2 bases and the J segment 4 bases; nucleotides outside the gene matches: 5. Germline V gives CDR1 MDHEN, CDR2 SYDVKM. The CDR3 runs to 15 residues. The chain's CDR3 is CASSLGTGYRTEAFF. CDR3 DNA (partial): TGTGCCAGCAGTTTAGGGACAGGGTATCGCACTGAA.